A single T cell receptor beta chain is shown here with its context. Antigen unknown. Sample-barcoded 5' priming and a J-beta primer mix drove a second PCR of 7 to 11 cycles. Each CDR3 protein is one row after TCRdb ran MiXCR on the 5' RACE reads. This sample has about 1.6 million distinct CDR3 sequences; 34% occur once, and the top ten carry over 9%. This sample stems from a study of blood T cells in healthy people across ages. Study conclusions and caveats: Diversity figures derived from one million T cells were judged to underestimate the true value.

No fewer than 6 million PBMCs went into each sample. The CDR3 runs 13 residues. V shed 4 bases, J shed 9 bases, and the junction held 7 bases outside the gene matches. Germline V lookup: CDR1 SGHRS, CDR2 YFSETQ. Specimen: blood. The chain has TRBV5-1 and TRBJ2-1; 7 bases align to TRBD2. This clonotype originated in a woman between 25 and 40 years old in good health. The CDR3 protein is CASSKGREGEQFF. The CDR3 DNA reads as TGCGCCAGCAGCAAGGGTAGGGAGGGTGAGCAGTTCTTC.